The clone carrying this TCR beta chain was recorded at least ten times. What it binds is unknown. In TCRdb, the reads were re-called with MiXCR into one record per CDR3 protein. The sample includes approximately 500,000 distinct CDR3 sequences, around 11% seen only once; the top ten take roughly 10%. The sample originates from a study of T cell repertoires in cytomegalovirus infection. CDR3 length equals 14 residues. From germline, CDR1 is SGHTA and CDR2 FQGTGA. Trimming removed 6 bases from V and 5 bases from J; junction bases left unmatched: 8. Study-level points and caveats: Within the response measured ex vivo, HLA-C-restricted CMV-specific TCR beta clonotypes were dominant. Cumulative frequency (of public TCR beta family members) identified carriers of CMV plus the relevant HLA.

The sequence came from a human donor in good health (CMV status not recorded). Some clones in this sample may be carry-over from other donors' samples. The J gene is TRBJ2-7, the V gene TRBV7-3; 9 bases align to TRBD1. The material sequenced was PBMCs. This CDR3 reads CASSSGTGYDEQYF. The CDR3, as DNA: TGTGCCAGCAGTTCCGGGACAGGGTATGACGAGCAGTACTTC.